The 28 T cell receptor beta chains in this list originate from one sample, sequenced in a study of blood T cell repertoires in COVID-19 (dated by TCRdb to 2019 to 2021). Libraries were built with the immunoSEQ multiplex PCR assay. Drawn from immuneACCESS, this table holds only the in-frame rearrangements with V and J called that TCRdb kept. Clones are partly lost; checked studies trace under half to an unresolved V gene and leave the rest unexplained. This sample gives about 130,000 clones in total; about 87% of them show up just once. 3% to 4.5% of the sample is taken by the ten largest. Specimen: peripheral blood. The receptors were gathered from a woman in her sixties or seventies with acute or convalescent COVID-19.

The chain joins TRBV2 to TRBJ1-1; tentative D call: TRBD1 (6 bases). Germline lookup yields CDR1 SNHLY and CDR2 FYNNEI. V was cut by 8 bases and J by 1 base, with 8 bases left in between. The CDR3 is 12 amino acids. The CDR3 DNA follows: TGTGCCAGCCGGGACAAGAACACTGAAGCTTTCTTT. Its translation is CASRDKNTEAFF.

This chain links TRBV5-1 with TRBJ1-1; no reliable D call. Germline-derived CDR1 and CDR2 are SGHRS and YFSETQ. Between the trimmed V and J ends, which lost 6 bases and 0 bases, there was a span of 9 bases. The CDR3 runs to 13 residues. As DNA, the CDR3 is TGCGCCAGCACAGGAACCCTGAACACTGAAGCTTTCTTT. Its protein is CASTGTLNTEAFF.

The rearrangement links TRBV14 to TRBJ2-1; TRBD2 matches 10 bases. The germline V gene has CDR1 SGHDN and CDR2 FVKESK. The J segment lost 4 bases and the V segment lost 1 base, leaving 13 bases of the junction unmatched. This CDR3 is built from 19 residues. The CDR3 here is CASSQGEGLAMGRYNEQFF. CDR3 coding DNA: TGTGCCAGCAGCCAAGGGGAGGGACTAGCGATGGGTCGTTACAATGAGCAGTTCTTC.

The V gene is TRBV6-5, the J gene TRBJ1-1, with no clear D. This CDR3 has 14 amino acids. Trimming shortened V by 0 bases and J by 2 bases, and 7 bases separated the two germline ends. Germline lookup yields CDR1 MNHEY and CDR2 SVGAGI. The CDR3 sequence is CASSYSAGNTEAFF. In DNA form, the CDR3 reads TGTGCCAGCAGTTACTCAGCGGGTAACACTGAAGCTTTCTTT.

The chain employs TRBV24-1 and TRBJ2-5; D possibly corresponds to TRBD2 (5 bases). V gave up 1 base and J gave up 3 bases, with 17 bases separating them. Germline V gives CDR1 KGHDR, CDR2 SFDVKD. This CDR3 has 17 amino acids. For the CDR3, the DNA is TGTGCCACCAGTGATTTCCCCCGGCGGGCGCTCAAAGAGACCCAGTACTTC. This translates into CATSDFPRRALKETQYF.

This chain links TRBV5-1 with TRBJ1-2, with D maybe TRBD1 (5 bases). The V gene's germline CDR1 is SGHRS and CDR2 YFSETQ. The CDR3 extends over 13 amino acids. V gave up 4 bases and J gave up 6 bases, with 13 bases separating them. CDR3 in DNA: TGCGCCAGCAGCCCCCAGGGAGGCCATGGCTACACCTTC. Translated: CASSPQGGHGYTF.

The gene calls are TRBV5-1 and TRBJ1-4, with 8 bases fitting TRBD1. The ends lost 4 bases at V and 0 bases at J; junction bases unmatched: 5. There are 16 residues in the CDR3. In germline, CDR1 is SGHRS, CDR2 YFSETQ. In nucleotides, the CDR3 is TGCGCCAGCAGCCGACAGGGGCCTGCAACTAATGAAAAACTGTTTTTT. This codes for CASSRQGPATNEKLFF.

The rearrangement uses TRBV27 and TRBJ2-3; TRBD2 might be the D (7 bases). V was pared by 10 bases and J by 6 bases, with 17 bases between. The CDR3 has 13 amino acids. Germline lookup yields CDR1 MNHEY and CDR2 SMNVEV (reference sequence). In DNA form, the CDR3 reads TGTGCCACCAACGCGGGGGCTAGTGATACGCAGTATTTT. It encodes CATNAGASDTQYF.

The chain has TRBV9 and TRBJ1-5, with no clear D. This CDR3 has 13 amino acids. Deletions cut 2 bases from V and 3 bases from J, with 6 bases between. Germline-derived CDR1 and CDR2 are SGDLS and YYNGEE. The DNA for the CDR3 is TGTGCCAGCAGCGTTAGCTACAATCAGCCCCAGCATTTT. Residues: CASSVSYNQPQHF.

The chain has TRBV7-8 and TRBJ1-2, with D unresolved. Germline loops: CDR1 SGHVS, CDR2 FQNEAQ. This CDR3 has 13 amino acids. V shed 1 base and J shed 4 bases, with 7 bases lying between them. CDR3 nucleotide sequence: TGTGCCAGCAGCTTAGATTCGTTCTATGGCTACACCTTC. This codes for CASSLDSFYGYTF.

CDR3: CASSVANTGGELFF. CDR3 bases: TGTGCCAGCAGCGTAGCTAACACGGGTGGGGAGCTGTTTTTT. This chain uses TRBV9 with TRBJ2-2, with D hard to call. Trimming cost V 0 bases and J 8 bases, with 11 bases left between them. This CDR3 contains 14 residues. Germline CDR1 reads SGDLS; CDR2 reads YYNGEE.

This clone was observed a handful of times. This sequence joins TRBV27 and TRBJ2-7; D might be TRBD2 (6 bases). Germline V gene sequence: CDR1 MNHEY, CDR2 SMNVEV (reference sequence). This CDR3 region has 13 residues. V lost 0 bases to trimming and J lost 7 bases, with 10 bases between them. The chain's CDR3 is CASSLSGGGEQYF. CDR3 nucleotide sequence: TGTGCCAGCAGTTTATCGGGGGGAGGAGAGCAGTACTTC.

The chain employs TRBV10-2 and TRBJ2-2, with D unclear. V gave up 2 bases and J gave up 5 bases, with 9 bases separating them. The CDR3 has 14 amino acids. CDR1 is WSHSY and CDR2 is SAAADI in the germline V gene. The CDR3 DNA follows: TGCGCCAGCAGTGAGCTCCCGGAGACCGGGGAGCTGTTTTTT. It encodes CASSELPETGELFF.

The rearrangement uses TRBV7-8 and TRBJ1-1; 7 nucleotides agree with TRBD1. V lost 5 bases to trimming and J lost 7 bases; unmatched junction nucleotides: 7. The CDR3 extends over 13 amino acids. The germline V gene encodes CDR1 SGHVS and CDR2 FQNEAQ. The CDR3 DNA sequence: TGTGCCAGCAGCATCGGCAGGGGGGTTGAAGCTTTCTTT. Translated: CASSIGRGVEAFF.

The chain joins TRBV1 to TRBJ2-7; the table's D call, TRBD2, was not checked against the DNA. TRBV1 constitutes a pseudogene. The CDR3 has 19 residues. The CDR3 DNA reads as TGCACCAGCAGCCAAGATCAGGAGACTAGCGGGAGACGTAGCTACGAGCAGTACGTC. Residues: CTSSQDQETSGRRSYEQYV.

The chain uses TRBV30 and TRBJ2-1, with 11 bases fitting TRBD2. CDR1 and CDR2 (germline): GTSNPN, SVGIG (reference sequence). J was trimmed by 7 bases and V by 0 bases; bases with no gene match: 11. The CDR3 is 17 amino acids. This CDR3 reads CAWSVLSSGRNRNEQFF. The CDR3 coding sequence is TGTGCCTGGAGTGTACTGTCTAGCGGGAGGAATAGGAATGAGCAGTTCTTC. The full variable domain, completed using reference TRBV30 and TRBJ2-1, is SQTIHQWPATLVQPVGSPLSLECTVEGTSNPNLYWYRQAAGRGLQLLFYSVGIGQISSEVPQNLSASRPQDRQFILSSKKLLLSDSGFYLCAWSVLSSGRNRNEQFFGPGTRLTVL.

The V gene is TRBV7-8, the J gene TRBJ1-1; no firm D call. CDR1 is SGHVS, CDR2 FQNEAQ, per germline. The CDR3 runs to 14 residues. The V and J ends lost 5 bases and 4 bases respectively, with 14 bases between them. CDR3 sequence: CASSPYDGGTEAFF. CDR3 coding DNA: TGTGCCAGCAGCCCCTATGACGGAGGCACTGAAGCTTTCTTT.

V usage is TRBV2 and J usage is TRBJ2-3; 11 nucleotides align to TRBD2. There are 17 residues in the CDR3. J gave up 5 bases and V 5 bases, and 12 bases lay outside the gene matches. Germline assignment: CDR1 SNHLY and CDR2 FYNNEI. The DNA for the CDR3 is TGTGCCAGCAGTCAGAAAGGTAGCGGGAGGGCCGGAGATACGCAGTATTTT. Amino acids: CASSQKGSGRAGDTQYF.

Written as DNA, the CDR3 is TGTGCCAGCAGCAGGGGGAAGACCCAGTACTTC. Its translation is CASSRGKTQYF. V gene TRBV9 combines with J gene TRBJ2-5, with D tentatively TRBD1 (6 bases). V gave up 4 bases and J gave up 6 bases, with 7 bases separating them. Germline lookup yields CDR1 SGDLS and CDR2 YYNGEE. This CDR3 is built from 11 residues.

The chain couples TRBV27 to TRBJ1-1; D is unclear. Germline lookup yields CDR1 MNHEY and CDR2 SMNVEV (reference sequence). This CDR3 is built from 17 residues. The V end lost 3 bases, the J end lost 0 bases, and 17 bases lay between the germline ends. The chain's CDR3 is CASSFGNRAYMNTEAFF. For the CDR3, the DNA is TGTGCCAGCAGTTTCGGGAATCGGGCTTATATGAACACTGAAGCTTTCTTT.

V and J are TRBV20-1 and TRBJ2-5; D might be TRBD2 (5 bases). The CDR3 contains 13 residues. Germline V gives CDR1 DFQATT, CDR2 SNEGSKA (reference sequence). V lost 3 bases to trimming and J lost 2 bases, with 10 bases between them. CDR3 in amino acids: CSASPEVQETQYF. CDR3 in DNA: TGCAGTGCTAGTCCGGAGGTTCAAGAGACCCAGTACTTC.

The rearrangement uses TRBV7-6 and TRBJ2-5, with D uncertain. This CDR3 contains 15 residues. V was pared by 5 bases and J by 1 base, with 14 bases between. Germline V gene lookup returns CDR1 SGHVS and CDR2 FNYEAQ. The CDR3 sequence is CASSPRIRPQETQYF. CDR3 sequence (DNA): TGTGCCAGCAGCCCTAGGATCCGTCCCCAAGAGACCCAGTACTTC.

This rearrangement joins TRBV3-1 (or the pseudogene TRBV3-2) to TRBJ1-2; 7 bases line up with TRBD1. CDR3 length: 13 amino acids. Germline assignment: CDR1 LGHDT and CDR2 YNNKEL (reference sequence). The J segment lost 8 bases and the V segment lost 4 bases, leaving 7 bases of the junction unmatched. For the CDR3, the DNA is TGTGCCAGCAGCCCGCCCGGGACAGACGGCTACACCTTC. Encoded protein: CASSPPGTDGYTF.

In this sample, this clone is medium-sized. The chain carries TRBV28 and TRBJ2-7, with a possible D match to TRBD2 (5 bases). CDR3 length equals 16 residues. Trimming stripped 3 bases from V and 0 bases from J, with 15 bases between. Germline V gene sequence: CDR1 MDHEN, CDR2 SYDVKM. CDR3 coding DNA: TGTGCCAGCAGTTTTGGTGAGGGTCAGAACTCCTACGAGCAGTACTTC. It translates to CASSFGEGQNSYEQYF. Full variable domain (outside the CDR3, taken from reference TRBV28 and TRBJ2-7): DVKVTQSSRYLVKRTGEKVFLECVQDMDHENMFWYRQDPGLGLRLIYFSYDVKMKEKGDIPEGYSVSREKKERFSLILESASTNQTSMYLCASSFGEGQNSYEQYFGPGTRLTVT.

The J gene is TRBJ2-7, the V gene TRBV10-2; tentatively, D is TRBD1 (5 bases). The CDR3 has 13 amino acids. The germline V gene encodes CDR1 WSHSY and CDR2 SAAADI. V was clipped by 7 bases and J by 6 bases, with 16 bases between them. CDR3 nucleotide sequence: TGCGCCAGCACCTGGGCTGGGGCTCGCGAGCAGTACTTC. Translated, it gives CASTWAGAREQYF.

V is TRBV4-2 and J is TRBJ2-7, with D maybe TRBD2 (6 bases). CDR3 length: 18 residues. The V end was cut by 0 bases, the J end by 4 bases, with 22 bases between. CDR1 LGHNA and CDR2 YNFKEQ come from the germline V gene. Written as DNA, the CDR3 is TGTGCCAGCAGCCAAGACCCCCTTGGAACGGGAGCGGGTTACGAGCAGTACTTC. The encoded protein is CASSQDPLGTGAGYEQYF.

The gene calls are TRBV28 and TRBJ1-1, with D maybe TRBD1 (5 bases). In germline, CDR1 is MDHEN, CDR2 SYDVKM. The CDR3 spans 16 residues. The V end was cut by 3 bases, the J end by 6 bases, with 20 bases between. CDR3 region: CASSLGLESRVAEAFF. DNA for the CDR3: TGTGCCAGCAGTTTGGGTCTGGAGAGCAGGGTTGCTGAAGCTTTCTTT.

The chain recombines TRBV12-3 or TRBV12-4 with TRBJ1-1; TRBD1 matches at 7 bases. V shed 3 bases, J shed 8 bases, and the junction held 3 bases outside the gene matches. The CDR3 is 12 amino acids. In DNA form, the CDR3 reads TGTGCCAGCAGTTTCCTACAGGGGGAAGCTTTCTTT. This sequence encodes CASSFLQGEAFF.